These 10 T cell receptor beta chains share one sample of origin, sequenced in a study of blood T cell repertoires in COVID-19. Using immunoSEQ multiplex PCR, the repertoire was profiled, and TCRdb retains in-frame clones only, with some absent. The sample contains roughly 270,000 clones, roughly 80% of which appear only once. The sequenced material came from PBMCs or T cells enriched from blood (not recorded which). Receptor source: a man in his forties who had been exposed to COVID-19.

The rearrangement uses TRBV29-1 and TRBJ2-7, with D possibly matching TRBD2 (6 bases). Germline loops: CDR1 SQVTM, CDR2 ANQGSEA. V shed 6 bases and J shed 6 bases, with 15 bases lying between them. This CDR3 contains 12 residues. The CDR3 DNA reads as TGCAGCGTCGGGACCCGGGGGATCGAGCAGTACTTC. Protein sequence: CSVGTRGIEQYF.

The chain has TRBV25-1 and TRBJ2-1; D is unresolved. V lost 3 bases, J lost 0 bases, and 6 bases lay in between. Germline CDR1 is MGHDK and CDR2 is SYGVNS. There are 14 residues in the CDR3. The CDR3 reads CASSDLPSYNEQFF. The CDR3 DNA reads TGTGCCAGCAGTGACCTTCCCTCCTACAATGAGCAGTTCTTC.

V gene TRBV11-2 combines with J gene TRBJ2-3; 11 bases align to TRBD2. The CDR3 contains 13 residues. Germline lookup yields CDR1 SGHAT and CDR2 FQNNGV. Trimming took 8 bases from V and 15 from J; bases not matched to a gene: 13. CDR3 residues: CASRIAGGPNFYF. The CDR3 DNA reads TGTGCCAGCCGGATAGCGGGAGGGCCTAATTTTTATTTT.

V is TRBV6-5 and J is TRBJ1-1; D call uncertain. Germline CDR1 reads MNHEY; CDR2 reads SVGAGI. The CDR3 has 14 amino acids. V lost 2 bases and J lost 6, with 13 bases in between. CDR3 in DNA: TGTGCCAGCAGTTACCAGTTCAGGTGGCCTGAAGCTTTCTTT. Its protein is CASSYQFRWPEAFF.

The V and J genes are TRBV6-5 and TRBJ2-3, with D possibly TRBD2 on 6 matching bases. This CDR3 region has 13 residues. V dropped 8 bases and J dropped 0 bases, with 9 bases sitting between them. CDR1 is MNHEY and CDR2 is SVGAGI in the germline V gene. The CDR3: CASGRPSTDTQYF. CDR3 nucleotides: TGTGCCAGCGGGAGGCCGAGCACAGATACGCAGTATTTT.

The CDR3 spells CASSPRRYRGHEQFF. CDR3 in DNA: TGTGCCAGCAGCCCTCGAAGATACAGGGGCCATGAGCAGTTCTTC. The chain has TRBV3-1 (or the pseudogene TRBV3-2) and TRBJ2-1; 7 nucleotides match TRBD1. V shed 4 bases and J 8 bases; nucleotides not matched to a gene: 11. Germline V gives CDR1 LGHDT, CDR2 YNNKEL (reference sequence). CDR3 length equals 15 residues.

This clone has just a few counts. The CDR3 DNA reads TGTGCCAGCAGCTCCGGACAGGGAGTAGAAAAACTGTTTTTT. This codes for CASSSGQGVEKLFF. The chain joins TRBV5-8 to TRBJ1-4; 8 bases match TRBD1. Germline values: CDR1 SGHTS, CDR2 YDEGEE. V trimming: 3 bases; J trimming: 8 bases; junction bases outside the gene matches: 6. This CDR3 spans 14 amino acids. Filled out from reference TRBV5-8 and TRBJ1-4, the complete variable domain reads EAGVTQSPTHLIKTRGQQATLRCSPISGHTSVYWYQQALGLGLQFLLWYDEGEERNRGNFPPRFSGRQFPNYSSELNVNALELEDSALYLCASSSGQGVEKLFFGSGTQLSVL.

The chain links TRBV7-3 to TRBJ1-2; 9 bases are a match to TRBD1. The CDR3 spans 15 residues. The trim removed 4 bases at V and 3 bases at J, leaving 6 bases unmatched. Germline CDR1 is SGHTA and CDR2 is FQGTGA. CDR3 region: CASSSPDRGDYGYTF. Here the CDR3 DNA reads TGTGCCAGCAGCTCGCCGGACAGGGGAGACTATGGCTACACCTTC.

The chain carries TRBV11-2 and TRBJ2-7, with 9 bases matching TRBD2. Germline trimming cut 0 bases from V and 1 base from J; bases unmatched to any gene: 4. CDR3 length: 16 residues. Germline V gene lookup returns CDR1 SGHAT and CDR2 FQNNGV. The CDR3 nucleotides read TGTGCCAGCAGCTTAGATAAAGCGGGAGGTTCCTACGAGCAGTACTTC. Its translation is CASSLDKAGGSYEQYF.

The CDR3 region has the DNA TGTGCCAGCAGCTTCGTCGGACTAGCGGGAGGGCCAGCAGATACGCAGTATTTT. This gives the protein CASSFVGLAGGPADTQYF. This rearrangement joins TRBV11-3 to TRBJ2-3, with 15 bases aligning to TRBD2. Germline values: CDR1 SGHNT, CDR2 YENEEA. With V trimmed by 3 bases and J by 4 bases, 8 bases remained unmatched. This CDR3 spans 18 amino acids.